These T cell receptor beta chains were read from a single sample in a study of blood T cell repertoires in COVID-19. Here immunoSEQ multiplex PCR was the method, and the copy in TCRdb shows in-frame clones only, minus some. The data hold a few hundred thousand clones, with around 86% observed a single time. What was sequenced was peripheral blood. Source of these receptors: a man in his late teens or twenties with active or convalescent COVID-19. Each CDR3 is given without its conserved first and last residue. Fields, in order: clone size, V gene, CDR3 protein. The listing skips clone size in some rows; elsewhere it reads once, few, many or a size class.

few,TRBV28,ASNGGARYEQY
-,TRBV10-2,ASSGADGEKLF
-,TRBV6-5,ASRGGQLSEQY
-,TRBV11-2,ASSGLLGEGPPGYT
-,TRBV27,ASSFIRDRGQETQY
-,TRBV7-9,ASSLTFGRTSKNTIY
-,TRBV5-4,ASSPIGGEQY
-,TRBV6-5,ASSYIRDRGSPLH
-,TRBV10-3,AIRPGTGVGVDTEAF
-,TRBV6-1,ASSEHPRGGSSYNSPLH
-,TRBV7-9,ASSSTSGRVGNEQF
-,TRBV7-9,ASSSGQINYGYT
few,TRBV14,ASSQARGDGKLF
once,TRBV15,ATSRDRQPGNTIY
-,TRBV6-5,ASSDRARNEQY
-,TRBV3-1/TRBV3-2,ASSRVLRDRAYEQY
-,TRBV3-1/TRBV3-2,ASSQDTTSGSSNEQF
-,TRBV5-4,ASRVRQGVFTEAF
-,TRBV7-9,ASSPLGGRDYGYT
once,TRBV12-3/TRBV12-4,ASGGARTGELF
-,TRBV3-1/TRBV3-2,ASSQERGEAF
-,TRBV5-1,ASSPQGQGAGEQY
-,TRBV7-9,ASSLGRDQPQH
-,TRBV6-2/TRBV6-3,ASSYKGATSGANVLT
-,TRBV3-1/TRBV3-2,ASSSLYRGEAF
-,TRBV6-5,ASSHGVSSYEQY
-,TRBV19,ASSPTRLAGTYEQY
-,TRBV27,ASSLYRGAFEQF
-,TRBV7-9,ASSQRQGMHQETQY
-,TRBV6-1,ATWGRDGYT
-,TRBV27,ASSLSATPGVEQY
-,TRBV7-9,ASSLDLRPATDTQY
-,TRBV6-1,ASSELGRHTGELF
-,TRBV9,ASSVGVGGPSTDTQY
-,TRBV12-3/TRBV12-4,ASSLQGNYGYT
once,TRBV7-9,ASSGGGPSNQPQH
-,TRBV9,ASSYSGSNYEQY
-,TRBV19,ASSIGGTRNQPQH
-,TRBV2,ASSGDRETF
-,TRBV6-2/TRBV6-3,ASSYTLFNEQF
-,TRBV19,ASSTGTGRREVETQY
-,TRBV6-2/TRBV6-3,ASSLDSNTEAF
-,TRBV7-9,ASSVGQTQF
-,TRBV7-9,ASSLYQYEQY
few,TRBV19,AATGTGVWPQH